This is a list of T cell receptor beta chains from one sample in a study of shared clonotypes between healthy human individuals. The method was immunoSEQ multiplex PCR; TCRdb's version includes in-frame clones alone and lacks a portion of them. The sample holds more than 500,000 clones, approximately 95% seen once. The sequenced sample was naive CD8+ T cells sorted from blood. The receptors were gathered from a young woman in good health. CDR3s include the opening cysteine and the closing phenylalanine or tryptophan. Size is omitted from some rows. Given values are once, few, many or a class for expanded clones.

NA,TRBV28,CASSDTGTEAFF
NA,TRBV4-1,CASSPRLGGQPQHF
NA,TRBV14,CASSQGTWGENEQFF
NA,TRBV15,CATSRDSSPNTEAFF
once,TRBV29-1,CSAIGTYSYGYTF
NA,TRBV2,CASSEWINYEQYF
NA,TRBV21-1,CASSYGGGIQETQYF
few,TRBV27,CASSLADSYEQYF
NA,TRBV5-6,CASSSLTGDSTDTQYF
NA,TRBV11-2,CASSLGSGANEKLFF
NA,TRBV10-1,CASSETARLASPDTQYF
once,TRBV27,CASSDRTVNQPQHF
once,TRBV5-4,CASSLGPNEQFF
NA,TRBV5-1,CASSLEGSPRGVYNEQFF
NA,TRBV7-9,CASSLAGLQETQYF
NA,TRBV21-1,CASSKVASSKGAPYEQYF
once,TRBV27,CASSFGRVADTQYF
NA,TRBV28,CASSLRGVIHEQYF
NA,TRBV27,CASTLLAGLDGEQFF
NA,TRBV4-1,CASSLRQGAGNQPQHF
NA,TRBV7-8,CASSLDPSPHEQYF
NA,TRBV11-1,CASSLAGQGSYEQYF
NA,TRBV28,CASSFPSGRVTAYNEQFF
NA,TRBV4-1,CASSQGFSNTGELFF
NA,TRBV7-9,CASSLYSARPTYEQYF
NA,TRBV5-6,CASSEDRGGSYEQYF
NA,TRBV13,CASSSRDRDYNEQFF
NA,TRBV4-1,CASSQSGLGGEQYF
few,TRBV2,CASSGGSGTGELFF